The 12 T cell receptor beta chains below come from one sample, sequenced in a study of CD8 T cells in ankylosing spondylitis. TCRdb ran MiXCR on the 5' RACE reads and lists one entry per CDR3 protein. Here the sample spans about 140,000 distinct CDR3 sequences, more than 5.5% being singletons. Sequencing used blood, either unsorted or a sorted T cell fraction (not recorded which). The origin of the receptors is a female donor with ankylosing spondylitis or in good health (not recorded which).

This clonotype was counted ten times or more. The rearrangement joins TRBV5-1 to TRBJ2-1; D is tentatively TRBD1 or TRBD2 (5 bases each). Germline lookup yields CDR1 SGHRS and CDR2 YFSETQ. The CDR3 spans 14 residues. V was pared by 1 base and J by 9 bases, with 14 bases between. CDR3 residues: CASSLNLGTTEQFF. Written as DNA, the CDR3 is TGCGCCAGCAGCTTGAACCTTGGGACCACTGAGCAGTTCTTC. Together with reference TRBV5-1 and TRBJ2-1, the CDR3 gives the full variable domain: KAGVTQTPRYLIKTRGQQVTLSCSPISGHRSVSWYQQTPGQGLQFLFEYFSETQRNKGNFPGRFSGRQFSNSRSEMNVSTLELGDSALYLCASSLNLGTTEQFFGPGTRLTVL.

This sequence joins TRBV19 and TRBJ2-7, with a possible D match to TRBD1 (6 bases). CDR3 length: 16 residues. Trimming shortened V by 4 bases and J by 3 bases, and 19 bases separated the two germline ends. From germline, CDR1 is LNHDA and CDR2 SQIVND (reference sequence). CDR3 residues: CASSKGGSGNFYEQYF. CDR3 sequence (DNA): TGTGCCAGTAGTAAAGGGGGATCTGGAAATTTCTACGAGCAGTACTTC.

The table lists this clonotype with many counts. The chain employs TRBV7-6 and TRBJ1-6, with 11 bases aligning to TRBD1. CDR3 size: 14 residues. Germline loops: CDR1 SGHVS, CDR2 FNYEAQ. After removal of 3 bases from V and 14 bases from J, the junction contained 6 bases not matched to a gene. The CDR3 bases are TGTGCCAGCAGCTTGGGACAGGGGGAAAGGGCCCTCCACTTT. Residues: CASSLGQGERALHF.

The V call is TRBV11-2, the J call TRBJ2-1; 9 bases align to TRBD2. Trimming cost V 1 base and J 6 bases; bases outside gene matches: 1. The CDR3 has 14 residues. Germline values: CDR1 SGHAT, CDR2 FQNNGV. The CDR3 loop reads CASSLVLAGNEQFF. CDR3 DNA sequence: TGTGCCAGCAGCTTAGTACTAGCGGGCAATGAGCAGTTCTTC.

This clonotype was counted ten times or more. The chain combines TRBV5-1 with TRBJ1-1, with D unresolved. V lost 3 bases, J lost 7 bases, and 7 bases lay in between. The CDR3 contains 11 residues. Germline CDR1 SGHRS, CDR2 YFSETQ. The CDR3 reads CASSSGREAFF. The CDR3 DNA follows: TGCGCCAGCAGCTCTGGTCGTGAAGCTTTCTTT.

The chain has TRBV27 and TRBJ2-1; 10 positions agree with TRBD1. Losses at the gene ends were 5 bases for V and 1 base for J; bases not matched to a gene: 5. This CDR3 region has 16 residues. In germline, CDR1 is MNHEY, CDR2 SMNVEV (reference sequence). DNA of the CDR3: TGTGCCAGCAGTACCCGGGACAGGGGATCCTACAATGAGCAGTTCTTC. This translates into CASSTRDRGSYNEQFF.

This clonotype was seen a handful of times. The rearrangement joins TRBV18 to TRBJ1-6, with 8 positions matching TRBD1. With 4 bases clipped from V and 7 bases from J, the junction kept 15 bases outside the gene matches. Germline assignment: CDR1 KGHSH and CDR2 LQKENI. CDR3 length: 18 residues. CDR3 residues: CASSRLPPQGARNSPLHF. CDR3 DNA: TGTGCCAGCTCACGGCTCCCGCCTCAGGGGGCACGGAATTCACCCCTCCACTTT.

V and J are TRBV5-6 and TRBJ2-5; TRBD1 agrees at 7 bases. The ends lost 4 bases at V and 2 bases at J; junction bases unmatched: 2. From germline, CDR1 is SGHDT and CDR2 YYEEEE. The CDR3 covers 13 residues. The DNA for the CDR3 is TGTGCCAGCAGCAAGGGACAGCAAGAGACCCAGTACTTC. Encoded protein: CASSKGQQETQYF. Full variable domain (missing parts from reference TRBV5-6 and TRBJ2-5): DAGVTQSPTHLIKTRGQQVTLRCSPKSGHDTVSWYQQALGQGPQFIFQYYEEEERQRGNFPDRFSGHQFPNYSSELNVNALLLGDSALYLCASSKGQQETQYFGPGTRLLVL.

This clonotype has just a few counts. The chain carries TRBV18 and TRBJ1-5, with a tentative D call TRBD1 (6 bases). This CDR3 spans 14 amino acids. Germline lookup yields CDR1 KGHSH and CDR2 LQKENI. V dropped 2 bases and J dropped 8 bases, with 13 bases sitting between them. The CDR3 DNA sequence: TGTGCCAGCTCACCAATGGGGGGGCGGGAGCCCCAGCATTTT. As protein: CASSPMGGREPQHF. Based on the CDR3 plus reference TRBV18 and TRBJ1-5, the full variable domain is NAGVMQNPRHLVRRRGQEARLRCSPMKGHSHVYWYRQLPEEGLKFMVYLQKENIIDESGMPKERFSAEFPKEGPSILRIQQVVRGDSAAYFCASSPMGGREPQHFGDGTRLSIL.

The gene calls are TRBV5-1 and TRBJ2-4; D not certain. The CDR3 contains 14 residues. Germline CDR1 SGHRS, CDR2 YFSETQ. Trimming took 3 bases from V and 12 from J, leaving 19 bases between them. Written as DNA, the CDR3 is TGCGCCAGCAGCTGGGCAACCAGCAAGGAACCTCAGTACTTC. Translation gives CASSWATSKEPQYF.

This clonotype was observed a few times. The CDR3 loop reads CASSSATGGIYGYTF. CDR3 DNA sequence: TGTGCCAGCAGCTCCGCGACAGGGGGCATCTATGGCTACACCTTC. The chain recombines TRBV7-9 with TRBJ1-2; 10 bases are a match to TRBD1. Trimming at V came to 4 bases and at J to 4 bases, leaving 6 bases not matched to a gene. Germline CDR1 and CDR2: SEHNR and FQNEAQ (reference sequence). This CDR3 spans 15 amino acids. Using reference TRBV7-9 and TRBJ1-2 for the parts outside the CDR3, the full variable domain is DTGVSQNPRHKITKRGQNVTFRCDPISEHNRLYWYRQTLGQGPEFLTYFQNEAQLEKSRLLSDRFSAERPKGSFSTLEIQRTEQGDSAMYLCASSSATGGIYGYTFGSGTRLTVV.

This clonotype has at least ten counts. The chain couples TRBV5-1 to TRBJ2-7; 8 bases match TRBD1. The length of the CDR3 is 14 residues. Germline CDR1 SGHRS, CDR2 YFSETQ. V gave up 0 bases and J gave up 6 bases; unmatched junction bases: 5. The CDR3 DNA follows: TGCGCCAGCAGCTTGGAAGGACAGGGTTTCGAGCAGTACTTC. Its protein is CASSLEGQGFEQYF. Drawing the rest from reference TRBV5-1 and TRBJ2-7, the complete variable domain is KAGVTQTPRYLIKTRGQQVTLSCSPISGHRSVSWYQQTPGQGLQFLFEYFSETQRNKGNFPGRFSGRQFSNSRSEMNVSTLELGDSALYLCASSLEGQGFEQYFGPGTRLTVT.